The rows below give T cell receptor beta chains drawn from one sample of a study of Graves' ophthalmopathy and Graves' hyperthyroidism. TCRdb fed the multiplex PCR reads into MiXCR, producing one record per CDR3 protein. The sample comprises about 390,000 distinct CDR3 sequences, roughly 15% of which are singletons, and approximately 2.4% rests with the top ten. Sequenced sample: peripheral blood. The source is an adult woman with stable Graves' hyperthyroidism. The CDR3 runs from the conserved cysteine through the conserved F or W. A D gene is named only where the DNA matches it firmly. For some rows the clone size is stated as once, few or many, or as a class when expanded; others skip it.

d_gene: TRBD1
len: 14
v_gene: TRBV28
j_gene: TRBJ2-4
abundance: many
CDR3aa: CASSVRGQDVIQYF
CDR3nt: TGTGCCAGCAGTGTCCGGGGACAGGACGTCATTCAGTACTTC

d_gene: TRBD1
len: 13
v_gene: TRBV5-1
j_gene: TRBJ1-1
abundance: many
CDR3aa: CASRQGAGSEAFF
CDR3nt: TGCGCCAGCCGACAGGGGGCCGGGAGTGAAGCTTTCTTT

d_gene: .
len: 15
v_gene: TRBV5-1
j_gene: TRBJ2-2
abundance: .
CDR3aa: CASSQVWPHTGELFF
CDR3nt: TGCGCCAGCAGCCAAGTATGGCCGCACACCGGGGAGCTGTTTTTT

d_gene: .
len: 15
v_gene: TRBV28
j_gene: TRBJ1-5
abundance: .
CDR3aa: CASSLSYGPNQPQHF
CDR3nt: TGTGCCAGCAGTTTATCCTACGGTCCCAATCAGCCCCAGCATTTT

d_gene: .
len: 14
v_gene: TRBV20-1
j_gene: TRBJ2-5
abundance: many
CDR3aa: CSARGGGYQETQYF
CDR3nt: TGCAGTGCTAGAGGAGGGGGTTACCAAGAGACCCAGTACTTC

d_gene: .
len: 14
v_gene: TRBV19
j_gene: TRBJ1-5
abundance: many
CDR3aa: CASSIRKMGQPQHF
CDR3nt: TGTGCCAGTAGTATACGTAAAATGGGGCAGCCCCAGCATTTT

d_gene: TRBD1
len: 14
v_gene: TRBV28
j_gene: TRBJ2-7
abundance: many
CDR3aa: CASRSGQGFYEQYF
CDR3nt: TGTGCCAGCAGATCGGGACAGGGATTCTACGAGCAGTACTTC

d_gene: .
len: 16
v_gene: TRBV6-2/TRBV6-3
j_gene: TRBJ2-5
abundance: many
CDR3aa: CASSYSVGAPVETQYF
CDR3nt: TGTGCCAGCAGTTATTCCGTGGGGGCTCCCGTTGAGACCCAGTACTTC

d_gene: .
len: 13
v_gene: TRBV29-1
j_gene: TRBJ2-7
abundance: .
CDR3aa: CSVVSSGDYEQYF
CDR3nt: TGCAGCGTTGTTTCTTCGGGAGACTACGAGCAGTACTTC

d_gene: .
len: 12
v_gene: TRBV7-2
j_gene: TRBJ1-2
abundance: many
CDR3aa: CASSPLNYGYTF
CDR3nt: TGTGCCAGCAGCCCTTTGAACTATGGCTACACCTTC

d_gene: .
len: 14
v_gene: TRBV2
j_gene: TRBJ1-1
abundance: .
CDR3aa: CASSDWVRNTEAFF
CDR3nt: TGTGCCAGCAGTGACTGGGTTCGGAACACTGAAGCTTTCTTT

d_gene: TRBD2
len: 14
v_gene: TRBV20-1
j_gene: TRBJ2-7
abundance: many
CDR3aa: CSARARGRHYEQYF
CDR3nt: TGCAGTGCTAGAGCTCGCGGGAGACACTACGAGCAGTACTTC

d_gene: TRBD1
len: 18
v_gene: TRBV7-8
j_gene: TRBJ1-3
abundance: many
CDR3aa: CASSSGRFRDSLGNTIYF
CDR3nt: TGTGCCAGCAGCTCAGGACGCTTCCGGGACAGCCTCGGGAACACCATATATTTT

d_gene: .
len: 14
v_gene: TRBV6-2/TRBV6-3
j_gene: TRBJ1-1
abundance: many
CDR3aa: CASSYPGHYTEAFF
CDR3nt: TGTGCCAGCAGTTACCCGGGACACTACACTGAAGCTTTCTTT

d_gene: .
len: 14
v_gene: TRBV5-1
j_gene: TRBJ2-7
abundance: many
CDR3aa: CASSLVSADYEQYF
CDR3nt: TGCGCCAGCAGCTTGGTATCGGCTGACTACGAGCAGTACTTC

d_gene: TRBD1
len: 14
v_gene: TRBV12-3/TRBV12-4
j_gene: TRBJ2-5
abundance: many
CDR3aa: CASSPRTGAMTQYF
CDR3nt: TGTGCCAGCAGCCCAAGGACAGGGGCTATGACCCAGTACTTC

d_gene: TRBD1
len: 15
v_gene: TRBV7-2
j_gene: TRBJ2-7
abundance: .
CDR3aa: CASSFPGQSLYEQYF
CDR3nt: TGTGCCAGCAGCTTTCCGGGACAGTCCCTCTACGAGCAGTACTTC

d_gene: .
len: 15
v_gene: TRBV7-3
j_gene: TRBJ2-5
abundance: many
CDR3aa: CASSSGPTGQETQYF
CDR3nt: TGTGCCAGCAGCTCGGGACCTACAGGTCAAGAGACCCAGTACTTC

d_gene: .
len: 17
v_gene: TRBV12-3/TRBV12-4
j_gene: TRBJ1-6
abundance: many
CDR3aa: CASSAAGTSSYNSPLHF
CDR3nt: TGTGCCAGCAGTGCCGCCGGCACCAGCTCCTATAATTCACCCCTCCACTTT

d_gene: .
len: 13
v_gene: TRBV29-1
j_gene: TRBJ1-1
abundance: many
CDR3aa: CSVVPGLYTEAFF
CDR3nt: TGCAGCGTTGTTCCCGGACTGTACACTGAAGCTTTCTTT

d_gene: .
len: 13
v_gene: TRBV20-1
j_gene: TRBJ1-3
abundance: many
CDR3aa: CSARGVSGNTIYF
CDR3nt: TGCAGTGCTAGAGGGGTTTCTGGAAACACCATATATTTT

d_gene: TRBD1
len: 12
v_gene: TRBV29-1
j_gene: TRBJ2-7
abundance: many
CDR3aa: CSVRTGGYEQYF
CDR3nt: TGCAGCGTTAGGACAGGGGGCTACGAGCAGTACTTC

d_gene: TRBD2
len: 16
v_gene: TRBV6-2/TRBV6-3
j_gene: TRBJ2-5
abundance: many
CDR3aa: CASGSTSGRVVETQYF
CDR3nt: TGTGCCAGCGGCTCGACTAGCGGGAGGGTAGTAGAGACCCAGTACTTC

d_gene: .
len: 17
v_gene: TRBV4-1
j_gene: TRBJ2-7
abundance: many
CDR3aa: CASSQEIPVLTSHEQYF
CDR3nt: TGCGCCAGCAGCCAAGAAATCCCAGTCCTTACTTCTCACGAGCAGTACTTC

d_gene: .
len: 13
v_gene: TRBV25-1
j_gene: TRBJ1-2
abundance: many
CDR3aa: CASTGGDLYGYTF
CDR3nt: TGTGCCAGCACCGGGGGGGACCTATATGGCTACACCTTC

d_gene: TRBD1
len: 14
v_gene: TRBV18
j_gene: TRBJ1-1
abundance: many
CDR3aa: CASSPAGGNTEAFF
CDR3nt: TGTGCCAGCTCACCAGCAGGGGGGAACACTGAAGCTTTCTTT

d_gene: .
len: 16
v_gene: TRBV24-1
j_gene: TRBJ2-6
abundance: many
CDR3aa: CATSETYSSGANVLTF
CDR3nt: TGTGCCACCAGTGAGACTTACAGCTCTGGGGCCAACGTCCTGACTTTC

d_gene: .
len: 15
v_gene: TRBV12-3/TRBV12-4
j_gene: TRBJ1-3
abundance: many
CDR3aa: CASSFGHSSGNTIYF
CDR3nt: TGTGCCAGCAGTTTTGGACACAGCTCTGGAAACACCATATATTTT

d_gene: TRBD2
len: 15
v_gene: TRBV5-4
j_gene: TRBJ2-5
abundance: many
CDR3aa: CASTQRGTIQETQYF
CDR3nt: TGTGCCAGCACCCAGAGAGGGACTATCCAAGAGACCCAGTACTTC

d_gene: .
len: 14
v_gene: TRBV12-3/TRBV12-4
j_gene: TRBJ1-5
abundance: .
CDR3aa: CASTPSGPHQPQHF
CDR3nt: TGTGCCAGCACCCCCTCAGGGCCTCATCAGCCCCAGCATTTT

d_gene: TRBD2
len: 15
v_gene: TRBV4-1
j_gene: TRBJ2-2
abundance: many
CDR3aa: CASRGLAENTGELFF
CDR3nt: TGCGCCAGCAGGGGACTAGCGGAGAACACCGGGGAGCTGTTTTTT

d_gene: .
len: 15
v_gene: TRBV6-1
j_gene: TRBJ2-5
abundance: many
CDR3aa: CASSENPLAQETQYF
CDR3nt: TGTGCCAGCAGTGAAAATCCTTTAGCTCAAGAGACCCAGTACTTC

d_gene: .
len: 16
v_gene: TRBV18
j_gene: TRBJ1-1
abundance: many
CDR3aa: CASSPATLRLNTEAFF
CDR3nt: TGTGCCAGCTCACCAGCGACACTAAGGCTGAACACTGAAGCTTTCTTT

d_gene: .
len: 14
v_gene: TRBV19
j_gene: TRBJ2-2
abundance: few
CDR3aa: CASSANLNTGGLFF
CDR3nt: TGTGCCAGTAGCGCGAACCTGAACACCGGGGGGCTGTTTTTT

d_gene: .
len: 16
v_gene: TRBV4-1
j_gene: TRBJ1-3
abundance: many
CDR3aa: CASSQVHRSSGNTIYF
CDR3nt: TGCGCCAGCAGCCAAGTTCACAGGAGCTCTGGAAACACCATATATTTT